The 28 T cell receptor beta chains given below trace back to one sample, sequenced in a study of T cell clusters in autoimmune cytopenias. Each sample's input was 250 to 300 ng genomic DNA, some 38,000 genome equivalents. One tube held mixed TRB-A and TRB-B primer pools for touch-down PCR. TCRdb reprocessed the multiplex PCR reads and keeps a single row for each CDR3 protein, giving no DNA. The specimen's table records around 7,000 distinct CDR3 sequences. The same data also contributed to another study, on T cell repertoires in aging, cancer and after chemotherapy.

Input material: peripheral blood. These receptors all stem from a human donor in good health.

V gene TRBV5-6 combines with J gene TRBJ2-5; the TRBD2 assignment by TCRdb is unverifiable without DNA. This CDR3 is built from 17 residues. CDR1 and CDR2 (germline): SGHDT, YYEEEE. The CDR3 protein is CASSLGNSGRAQETQYF.

J is TRBJ2-1 and V is TRBV5-5; TCRdb returns TRBD1, unconfirmable since there is no DNA. The germline CDR1 and CDR2 sequences are SGHKS and YYEKEE (reference sequence). The CDR3 has 16 residues. The CDR3 here is CASSKPGTGVTNEQFF.

This clonotype is classed as medium-sized (0.01 to 0.1%) by frequency. The V gene is TRBV29-1, the J gene TRBJ2-7. The CDR3 loop spans 13 amino acids. The V gene's germline CDR1 is SQVTM and CDR2 ANQGSEA. CDR3 residues: CSVVVASSYEQYF.

According to its frequency, this clonotype is medium-sized (0.01 to 0.1%). J is TRBJ2-6 and V is TRBV5-5. CDR3 size: 15 residues. Germline CDR1 and CDR2: SGHKS and YYEKEE (reference sequence). The CDR3 is CASSPRSGGANVLTF.

Frequency places this clonotype as medium-sized. V gene TRBV29-1 combines with J gene TRBJ2-7; without DNA, the TCRdb call of TRBD1 cannot be checked. Germline assignment: CDR1 SQVTM and CDR2 ANQGSEA. The CDR3 runs 12 residues. CDR3 loop: CSARQGNNEQYF.

V usage is TRBV19 and J usage is TRBJ1-6; TCRdb's assignment of TRBD1 cannot be checked, as there is no DNA. CDR3 length: 15 residues. Germline V CDR1 and CDR2: LNHDA, SQIVND (reference sequence). CDR3 amino acids: CASSTVAGDNSPLHF.

V gene TRBV6-2 or TRBV6-3 combines with J gene TRBJ2-7; TCRdb returns TRBD1, unconfirmable since there is no DNA. Germline loops: CDR1 MNHEY, CDR2 SVGEGT. CDR3 length equals 16 residues. CDR3 sequence reads: CASSYSDRDSPYEQYF.

By frequency, this clonotype registers medium-sized (0.01 to 0.1%). The rearrangement joins TRBV19 to TRBJ2-2. The CDR3 length is 15 residues. The germline gives CDR1 LNHDA, CDR2 SQIVND (reference sequence). The CDR3 spells CASSRNSHLGGELFF.

Frequency places this clonotype as medium-sized (0.01 to 0.1%). This chain links TRBV19 with TRBJ2-7; with no DNA, the TCRdb D assignment of TRBD2 cannot be verified. CDR3 length equals 14 residues. Looked up from germline, CDR1 is LNHDA and CDR2 is SQIVND (reference sequence). The CDR3 here is CASRRLAGAYEQYF.

The rearrangement joins TRBV29-1 to TRBJ2-5; no DNA is available, so the TRBD2 call from TCRdb remains unchecked. CDR3 length equals 11 residues. Per the germline V gene, CDR1 is SQVTM and CDR2 is ANQGSEA. The CDR3 protein is CSGRAKETQYF. The whole variable domain, filled in from reference TRBV29-1 and TRBJ2-5, reads SAVISQKPSRDICQRGTSLTIQCQVDSQVTMMFWYRQQPGQSLTLIATANQGSEATYESGFVIDKFPISRPNLTFSTLTVSNMSPEDSSIYLCSGRAKETQYFGPGTRLLVL.

The chain is built from TRBV6-5 and TRBJ2-1; with no DNA, the TCRdb D assignment of TRBD1 cannot be verified. CDR3 length: 15 residues. CDR1 and CDR2 (germline): MNHEY, SVGAGI. The CDR3 protein is CASTKTGASYNEQFF.

V usage is TRBV7-2 and J usage is TRBJ1-5; the TCRdb D gene call, TRBD1, has no DNA to confirm it. The germline V gene has CDR1 SGHTA and CDR2 FQGNSA. This CDR3 spans 13 amino acids. The CDR3 here is CASRQDRDQPQHF. Combining the CDR3 with reference TRBV7-2 and TRBJ1-5 gives the whole variable domain GAGVSQSPSNKVTEKGKDVELRCDPISGHTALYWYRQSLGQGLEFLIYFQGNSAPDKSGLPSDRFSAERTGGSVSTLTIQRTQQEDSAVYLCASRQDRDQPQHFGDGTRLSIL.

This chain joins TRBV5-5 and TRBJ1-2; TCRdb's D call, TRBD1, is unchecked because there is no DNA. CDR1 SGHKS and CDR2 YYEKEE come from the germline V gene (reference sequence). The CDR3 contains 17 residues. This chain's CDR3 is CASSLQGVPSPNYGYTF.

The chain employs TRBV19 and TRBJ1-1. CDR1 is LNHDA, CDR2 SQIVND, per germline (reference sequence). The CDR3 sequence is 11 residues long. The CDR3 protein is CASMKNTEAFF.

V and J are TRBV10-3 and TRBJ2-1; TCRdb picks TRBD1, but there is no DNA to check that call. The germline V gene encodes CDR1 ENHRY and CDR2 SYGVKD. This CDR3 has 11 amino acids. This chain's CDR3 is CAISRGNEQFF.

In terms of frequency, this clonotype is medium-sized. CDR3 region: CASSFTVQETQYF. The gene calls are TRBV5-6 and TRBJ2-5. Germline loops: CDR1 SGHDT, CDR2 YYEEEE. This CDR3 region has 13 residues.

V is TRBV12-3 or TRBV12-4 and J is TRBJ2-2. The CDR3 sequence is 14 residues long. CDR3 loop: CASRRGLVTGELFF.

The chain employs TRBV19 and TRBJ1-1; checking the TCRdb D call of TRBD1 is not possible without DNA. The CDR3 runs to 14 residues. In germline, CDR1 is LNHDA, CDR2 SQIVND (reference sequence). CDR3 sequence reads: CASSIRTVGTEAFF.

Frequency places this clonotype as medium-sized. This chain uses TRBV19 with TRBJ2-2; checking the TCRdb D call of TRBD1 is not possible without DNA. This CDR3 has 16 amino acids. Germline V gene sequence: CDR1 LNHDA, CDR2 SQIVND (reference sequence). The CDR3 here is CASSSFGTDATGELFF.

V gene TRBV5-1 combines with J gene TRBJ2-5. CDR3 length: 16 residues. Looked up from germline, CDR1 is SGHRS and CDR2 is YFSETQ. CDR3 amino acids: CASSLGPGPKSETQYF.

Considering frequency, this clonotype is medium-sized. The chain recombines TRBV19 with TRBJ2-2; TCRdb indicates TRBD2, and absent DNA this call remains unverified. Germline-derived CDR1 and CDR2 are LNHDA and SQIVND (reference sequence). The CDR3 length is 21 residues. Here the CDR3 reads CASSSPRGRASGSGYTGELFF.

The chain uses TRBV5-4 and TRBJ2-3. The CDR3 totals 13 residues. Germline lookup yields CDR1 SGHNT and CDR2 YYREEE (reference sequence). CDR3 loop: CASSRSSTDTQYF.

This chain joins TRBV11-1 and TRBJ1-1; as DNA is missing, the TRBD1 call by TCRdb cannot be tested. Per the germline V gene, CDR1 is SGHAT and CDR2 is FQDESV (reference sequence). CDR3 length: 16 residues. CDR3 sequence reads: CASSSAAGQMNTEAFF.

This clonotype is medium-sized by frequency. The chain combines TRBV19 with TRBJ2-1; the D gene TCRdb calls, TRBD1, cannot be checked with no DNA. This CDR3 region has 16 residues. The germline V gene encodes CDR1 LNHDA and CDR2 SQIVND (reference sequence). This chain's CDR3 is CASSILRQASYNEQFF.

J is TRBJ1-2 and V is TRBV5-6. CDR3 length equals 15 residues. Per germline, CDR1 SGHDT and CDR2 YYEEEE. The chain's CDR3 is CASSHLRRKNYGYTF.

The genes are TRBV25-1 and TRBJ2-1. Germline values: CDR1 MGHDK, CDR2 SYGVNS. The CDR3 is made up of 12 amino acids. The CDR3 spells CASNTLYNEQFF.

The chain couples TRBV19 to TRBJ2-1; no DNA is available, so the TRBD1 call from TCRdb remains unchecked. This CDR3 region has 14 residues. Per germline, CDR1 LNHDA and CDR2 SQIVND (reference sequence). This CDR3 is CASNKGQGAYEQFF.

According to its frequency, this clonotype is medium-sized. The chain carries TRBV29-1 and TRBJ2-1. Germline assignment: CDR1 SQVTM and CDR2 ANQGSEA. The CDR3 extends over 13 amino acids. This chain's CDR3 is CSVGLLSYNEQFF.